The rows below give T cell receptor beta chains drawn from one sample of a study of blood T cell repertoires in COVID-19. Here immunoSEQ multiplex PCR was the method, and the copy in TCRdb shows in-frame clones only, minus some. In the table there are 400,000 to 500,000 clones, around 89% of which are singletons. Sequences were obtained from PBMCs or T cells enriched from blood (not recorded which). The receptors come from a middle-aged woman who had recovered from COVID-19. Both conserved end residues are part of each CDR3. Each record gives: V gene, clone size, CDR3 length, J gene, D gene, CDR3 protein, CDR3 DNA. D genes are given only for firm matches. Size tells how often a clone was seen (once, few, many) or the class of an expanded clone, and some rows leave it out.

TRBV10-2	NA	13	TRBJ2-6	NA	CASGGSGANVLTF	TGCGCCAGCGGCGGCTCTGGGGCCAACGTCCTGACTTTC
TRBV6-1	NA	18	TRBJ1-5	NA	CASSEWSLGAGSHQPQHF	TGTGCCAGCAGTGAGTGGAGTTTAGGGGCAGGGTCACATCAGCCCCAGCATTTT
TRBV10-1	NA	13	TRBJ2-1	TRBD2	CASSSGVYNEQFF	TGCGCCAGCAGTAGCGGGGTCTACAATGAGCAGTTCTTC
TRBV19	NA	16	TRBJ1-1	TRBD1	CASSSRSGTENTEAFF	TGTGCCAGTAGTTCAAGATCCGGGACAGAGAACACTGAAGCTTTCTTT
TRBV29-1	NA	13	TRBJ1-2	TRBD1	CSVEEQGSRGYTF	TGCAGCGTCGAAGAACAGGGGAGTCGGGGCTACACCTTC
TRBV4-2	NA	18	TRBJ1-2	TRBD1	CASSQEDYGGQGLYGYTF	TGTGCCAGCAGCCAAGAGGATTACGGGGGACAGGGACTGTATGGCTACACCTTC
TRBV5-6	once	13	TRBJ1-2	NA	CASSARWSDGYTF	TGTGCCAGCAGTGCCCGTTGGAGTGATGGCTACACCTTC
TRBV7-8	NA	15	TRBJ2-1	NA	CASSSQSFSYNEQFF	TGTGCCAGCAGCTCCCAGTCGTTCTCCTACAATGAGCAGTTCTTC
TRBV6-2/TRBV6-3	NA	17	TRBJ2-1	TRBD2	CASSYFTAGTAWDEQFF	TGTGCCAGCAGTTACTTCACAGCGGGGACCGCCTGGGATGAGCAGTTCTTC
TRBV6-5	once	13	TRBJ1-2	TRBD1	CASKRDRGFGYTF	TGTGCCAGCAAGAGGGACAGGGGATTCGGCTACACCTTC
TRBV11-3	once	12	TRBJ2-1	NA	CASSSRIHEQFF	TGTGCCAGCAGTTCTAGGATCCATGAGCAGTTCTTC
TRBV7-8	once	13	TRBJ2-1	NA	CASRESPNNEQFF	TGTGCCAGCCGGGAGTCGCCGAACAATGAGCAGTTCTTC
TRBV19	NA	12	TRBJ2-3	NA	CASSPSGDTQYF	TGTGCCAGTAGCCCGAGTGGAGATACGCAGTATTTT
TRBV6-4	NA	15	TRBJ1-1	NA	CASSFEQGANTEAFF	TGTGCCAGCAGTTTCGAACAAGGGGCTAATACTGAAGCTTTCTTT
TRBV5-4	few	13	TRBJ2-1	NA	CASSKPGVNEQFF	TGTGCCAGCAGCAAACCGGGAGTCAATGAGCAGTTCTTC
TRBV25-1	NA	14	TRBJ1-1	NA	CASSDTRRNTEAFF	TGTGCCAGCAGTGATACTCGGAGGAACACTGAAGCTTTCTTT
TRBV19	NA	14	TRBJ1-2	NA	CASSIARTRFGYTF	TGTGCCAGTAGTATTGCTCGGACAAGGTTTGGCTACACCTTC
TRBV5-4	NA	18	TRBJ2-1	TRBD2	CASSFGTSGRAVWNEQFF	TGTGCCAGCAGCTTCGGGACTAGCGGGAGGGCCGTTTGGAATGAGCAGTTCTTC
TRBV6-5	NA	12	TRBJ2-7	NA	CASNRIHYEQYF	TGTGCCAGCAACCGAATACACTACGAGCAGTACTTC
TRBV9	NA	14	TRBJ2-7	NA	CASSLARDSYEQYF	TGTGCCAGCAGCCTGGCCAGGGACTCCTACGAGCAGTACTTC
TRBV19	NA	13	TRBJ2-7	NA	CASSPTSSYEQYF	TGTGCCAGTAGTCCGACTAGTTCCTACGAGCAGTACTTC
TRBV7-2	NA	15	TRBJ1-1	TRBD1	CASSSSATGVTEAFF	TGTGCCAGCAGCTCGTCGGCCACAGGGGTCACTGAAGCTTTCTTT
TRBV5-1	NA	17	TRBJ2-1	NA	CASSLAQRLSSYNEQFF	TGCGCCAGCAGCTTGGCCCAGCGGTTAAGCTCCTACAATGAGCAGTTCTTC
TRBV27	NA	16	TRBJ2-5	TRBD2	CASSLLGDKREETQYF	TGTGCCAGCAGTTTACTCGGGGACAAGCGGGAGGAGACCCAGTACTTC
TRBV4-3	few	14	TRBJ1-5	NA	CASSRAHSNQPQHF	TGCGCCAGCAGCCGGGCTCATAGCAATCAGCCCCAGCATTTT
TRBV6-1	once	13	TRBJ1-2	NA	CASSEVTGLGYTF	TGTGCCAGCAGTGAGGTGACAGGTCTTGGCTACACCTTC
TRBV5-6	NA	13	TRBJ1-2	NA	CASSSGEYYGYTF	TGTGCCAGCTCCTCCGGGGAATACTATGGCTACACCTTC
TRBV7-2	NA	15	TRBJ2-7	TRBD2	CASSPGLGLAYEQYF	TGTGCCAGCAGCCCCGGGTTAGGACTAGCGTACGAGCAGTACTTC
TRBV5-1	NA	19	TRBJ1-3	TRBD1	CASSLSGTGALGSGNTIYF	TGCGCCAGCAGCTTGTCCGGGACAGGGGCCCTTGGGTCTGGAAACACCATATATTTT
TRBV2	NA	12	TRBJ2-7	NA	CASSVRGERQYF	TGTGCCAGCAGTGTCAGGGGTGAAAGGCAGTACTTC
TRBV11-2	NA	19	TRBJ2-2	TRBD2	CASSLDGGLAGLNTGELFF	TGTGCCAGCAGCTTAGATGGCGGACTAGCGGGGCTCAACACCGGGGAGCTGTTTTTT
TRBV7-9	NA	15	TRBJ2-1	TRBD2	CASSLYSGRANEQFF	TGTGCCAGCAGCTTGTATAGCGGGAGGGCTAATGAGCAGTTCTTC
TRBV4-3	NA	15	TRBJ2-7	NA	CASSQDPQVSYEQYF	TGCGCCAGCAGCCAAGATCCACAGGTCTCCTACGAGCAGTACTTC
TRBV25-1	NA	15	TRBJ1-1	NA	CASRTLQGLRGEAFF	TGTGCCAGCAGGACCCTACAGGGCCTGCGCGGTGAAGCTTTCTTT
TRBV24-1	NA	17	TRBJ1-2	NA	CATSDSRTHLIGGGYTF	TGTGCCACCAGTGATTCGAGAACTCACCTTATCGGGGGTGGCTACACCTTC
TRBV15	NA	17	TRBJ2-7	TRBD2	CATSRALAGGAQDEQYF	TGTGCCACCAGCAGAGCGTTAGCGGGAGGGGCACAGGACGAGCAGTACTTC
TRBV4-1	NA	15	TRBJ2-2	NA	CASSESRWRTGELFF	TGCGCCAGCAGCGAAAGTAGGTGGAGGACCGGGGAGCTGTTTTTT
TRBV7-2	NA	15	TRBJ1-4	TRBD1	CASSPDRVTNEKLFF	TGTGCCAGCAGCCCAGACAGGGTTACTAATGAAAAACTGTTTTTT
TRBV5-6	NA	14	TRBJ1-2	TRBD1	CASSYPGGIYGYTF	TGTGCCAGCAGTTACCCAGGGGGAATCTATGGCTACACCTTC
TRBV6-1	once	15	TRBJ2-7	TRBD1	CASSDIGTGVEEQYF	TGTGCCAGCAGTGATATCGGGACAGGGGTTGAAGAGCAGTACTTC
TRBV4-3	NA	15	TRBJ2-7	NA	CASSLRVGGVYEQYF	TGCGCCAGCAGCCTCCGGGTCGGCGGCGTCTACGAGCAGTACTTC
TRBV2	NA	15	TRBJ1-5	TRBD1	CASSLRDSQNQPQHF	TGTGCCAGCAGTTTGAGGGACAGTCAAAATCAGCCCCAGCATTTT
TRBV4-2	NA	15	TRBJ1-5	NA	CASSQGADNNQPQHF	TGTGCCAGCAGCCAAGGGGCAGACAACAATCAGCCCCAGCATTTT
TRBV5-4	few	17	TRBJ2-2	NA	CASSLAAGTVNTGELFF	TGTGCCAGCAGCTTGGCGGCGGGGACAGTGAACACCGGGGAGCTGTTTTTT
TRBV6-5	few	14	TRBJ1-2	NA	CASSYSGRGIGYTF	TGTGCCAGCAGTTACTCAGGGCGGGGGATTGGCTACACCTTC
TRBV18	NA	16	TRBJ1-4	TRBD1	CASSPTGQAVGEKLFF	TGTGCCAGCTCACCGACCGGACAGGCGGTTGGCGAAAAACTGTTTTTT
TRBV9	NA	15	TRBJ2-1	TRBD2	CASSPAGTSDNEQFF	TGTGCCAGCAGTCCCGCCGGGACTAGCGATAATGAGCAGTTCTTC
TRBV5-4	NA	14	TRBJ1-1	NA	CASTTMASNTEAFF	TGTGCCTCCACAACTATGGCCTCGAACACTGAAGCTTTCTTT
TRBV7-2	NA	14	TRBJ1-5	NA	CASSLTVSNQPQHF	TGTGCCAGCAGCCTGACAGTTAGCAATCAGCCCCAGCATTTT
TRBV7-8	NA	15	TRBJ2-1	NA	CASSLRRGPHSEQFF	TGTGCCAGCAGCTTAAGGCGGGGGCCGCACAGTGAGCAGTTCTTC